These 32 T cell receptor beta chains were sequenced from one sample in a study of identical twins (dated by TCRdb to the mid-2010s). Receptors were amplified or captured by 5' RACE. The data were produced on an Illumina HiSeq 2000. Through fastp at Q25 and MiXCR, TCRdb rebuilt clones from the public reads, retaining in-frame beta chains. Rows with one shared CDR3 protein collapse into an entry with the most common genes and DNA. Across this sample there are hundreds of thousands of distinct CDR3 sequences, with 7.1% seen only once. Around 1.6% of the sample is taken by the ten largest. These data also featured in a second study, about yellow fever vaccine responses in identical twins.

The specimen sequenced was PBMCs. The receptors here all came from a woman under 30 in good health.

This clonotype was seen a few times. The chain recombines TRBV3-1 with TRBJ1-2; perhaps TRBD1 as D (5 bases). This CDR3 region has 13 residues. Germline V CDR1 and CDR2: LGHDT, YNNKEL (reference sequence). The V and J ends lost 0 bases and 13 bases respectively, with 15 bases between them. This CDR3 is CASSQDPGRRFTF. In DNA form, the CDR3 reads TGTGCCAGCAGCCAAGATCCAGGGAGGCGATTCACCTTC.

The rearrangement links TRBV12-3 or TRBV12-4 to TRBJ1-2; no reliable D call. V lost 5 bases, J lost 8 bases, and 9 bases lay in between. This CDR3 is 11 amino acids long. Here the CDR3 reads CASSAPGGYTF. DNA of the CDR3: TGTGCCAGCAGTGCCCCCGGGGGCTACACCTTC.

The J gene is TRBJ1-2, the V gene TRBV6-5, with D uncertain. With 3 bases removed from V and 8 bases from J, the gap between germline ends came to 16 bases. Per germline, CDR1 MNHEY and CDR2 SVGAGI. The CDR3 consists of 14 residues. CDR3 loop: CASSYLVGSGGYTF. DNA for the CDR3: TGTGCCAGCAGTTATTTGGTGGGGTCGGGCGGCTACACCTTC.

This CDR3 reads CASSLVGIYEQYV. CDR3 DNA sequence: TGTGCCAGCAGCTTAGTCGGGATCTACGAGCAGTACGTC. The chain combines TRBV11-2 with TRBJ2-7; possible D gene TRBD2, 5 bases. The germline CDR1 and CDR2 sequences are SGHAT and FQNNGV. CDR3 length: 13 amino acids. Between the trimmed V and J ends, which lost 1 base and 3 bases, there was a span of 7 bases.

There are many counts of this clonotype. V is TRBV12-3 or TRBV12-4 and J is TRBJ2-7; D may be TRBD1 (5 bases). Trimming shortened V by 5 bases and J by 3 bases, and 11 bases separated the two germline ends. The CDR3 loop spans 13 amino acids. The DNA of the CDR3 is TGTGCCAGCAGTCTCCGACAGAACTACGAGCAGTACTTC. It is translated as CASSLRQNYEQYF.

The chain joins TRBV2 to TRBJ1-1; TRBD1 might be the D (6 bases). CDR3 length: 14 amino acids. Germline V gene sequence: CDR1 SNHLY, CDR2 FYNNEI. V lost 0 bases and J lost 5, with 10 bases in between. The CDR3 sequence: CASSEAGGRTEAFF. CDR3 coding DNA: TGTGCCAGCAGTGAAGCCGGGGGGCGAACTGAAGCTTTCTTT.

This clonotype was observed many times. The chain couples TRBV12-3 or TRBV12-4 to TRBJ2-7; 9 bases fit TRBD2. The CDR3 is 15 amino acids. V gave up 6 bases and J gave up 0 bases; unmatched junction bases: 6. The CDR3 loop reads CASSLRLADSYEQYF. The CDR3 DNA follows: TGTGCCAGCAGCCTTAGACTAGCGGACTCCTACGAGCAGTACTTC.

The chain links TRBV28 to TRBJ2-7; 8 nucleotides agree with TRBD2. V dropped 5 bases and J dropped 2; count of bases not matched to a gene: 11. CDR3 length equals 16 residues. Germline V gene lookup returns CDR1 MDHEN and CDR2 SYDVKM. Written as DNA, the CDR3 is TGTGCCAGCAGTCCTGTCATAGCGGGAAACACCTACGAGCAGTACTTC. Its protein is CASSPVIAGNTYEQYF.

This clonotype was detected only a few times. This chain connects TRBV24-1 to TRBJ2-1, with 9 bases that match TRBD1. Losses at the gene ends were 1 base for V and 8 bases for J; bases not matched to a gene: 8. The CDR3 runs 16 residues. Germline V gene data show CDR1 as KGHDR and CDR2 as SFDVKD. DNA for the CDR3: TGTGCCACCAGTGATTTATCCGGGACAGGGTGGGATGAGCAGTTCTTC. Encoded protein: CATSDLSGTGWDEQFF.

This clonotype was detected ten times or more. The chain uses TRBV4-1 and TRBJ2-2; 12 positions match TRBD2. V dropped 4 bases and J dropped 7; count of bases not matched to a gene: 16. The CDR3 consists of 19 residues. Germline loops: CDR1 MGHRA, CDR2 YSYEKL. Here the CDR3 DNA reads TGCGCCAGCAGCCGAGCTACGATCCCTAGCGGGGGGGCCCACGGGGAGCTGTTTTTT. Translation gives CASSRATIPSGGAHGELFF.

This clonotype was observed a few times. The chain employs TRBV10-3 and TRBJ2-1; maybe TRBD2 (7 bases). CDR3 length equals 17 residues. CDR1 and CDR2 from the germline V gene are ENHRY and SYGVKD. Trimming pared 4 bases from V and 1 base from J, leaving 17 bases between. CDR3: CAISVGGQLPSYNEQFF. Written as DNA, the CDR3 is TGTGCCATCAGTGTCGGGGGGCAGCTACCTTCCTACAATGAGCAGTTCTTC.

In this sample, this clonotype turned up many times. V gene TRBV6-1 combines with J gene TRBJ1-2, with D perhaps matching TRBD1 (6 bases). The germline V and J ends were trimmed by 5 bases and 5 bases, with 12 bases remaining between them. The germline gives CDR1 MNHNS, CDR2 SASEGT. The length of the CDR3 is 13 residues. This CDR3 reads CASSRTVTYGYTF. The DNA of the CDR3 is TGTGCCAGCAGTCGGACAGTAACATATGGCTACACCTTC.

This clonotype has a handful of counts. This sequence joins TRBV21-1 and TRBJ2-1. TRBV21-1 is flagged as a pseudogene. The CDR3 sequence is 16 residues long. Here the CDR3 DNA reads TGTGCCAGCAGCAGGGGAATTGACCTCTCCTACAATGAGCAGTTCTTC. It specifies CASSRGIDLSYNEQFF.

This clonotype was detected only a few times. V usage is TRBV29-1 and J usage is TRBJ2-7; 11 bases are shared with TRBD2. Germline V gene lookup returns CDR1 SQVTM and CDR2 ANQGSEA. The junction had 3 bases not matched to a gene; V was cut back by 4 bases and J by 4 bases. There are 13 residues in the CDR3. This CDR3 reads CSVGLAGPYEQYF. The DNA for the CDR3 is TGCAGCGTTGGACTAGCGGGGCCTTACGAGCAGTACTTC.

The gene calls are TRBV6-5 and TRBJ1-1; D not certain. CDR1 MNHEY and CDR2 SVGAGI come from the germline V gene. The CDR3 runs 14 residues. V was pared by 4 bases and J by 5 bases, with 14 bases between. The CDR3 spells CASSFWAGETEAFF. CDR3 coding DNA: TGTGCCAGCAGTTTTTGGGCCGGGGAGACTGAAGCTTTCTTT.

This clonotype was seen only a few times. The chain carries TRBV24-1 and TRBJ2-1, with a tentative D call TRBD1 (6 bases). Germline V gives CDR1 KGHDR, CDR2 SFDVKD. This CDR3 region has 13 residues. V lost 1 base and J lost 7, with 7 bases in between. The CDR3 reads CATSDFQGNEQFF. Written as DNA, the CDR3 is TGTGCCACCAGTGATTTTCAGGGGAATGAGCAGTTCTTC.

Ten or more counts support this clonotype. The CDR3 DNA reads as TGTGCCAGCAGTTTTGGGACCCGGGGGGAACAGCCCCAGCATTTT. Translating it yields CASSFGTRGEQPQHF. The V gene is TRBV12-3 or TRBV12-4, the J gene TRBJ1-5; a possible D gene is TRBD1 (5 bases). CDR3 length equals 15 residues. V lost 3 bases and J 7 bases, leaving 16 bases between the germline ends.

This clonotype has a handful of counts. The gene calls are TRBV7-3 and TRBJ1-1; no firm D call. Trimming stripped 1 base from V and 0 bases from J, with 9 bases between. From germline, CDR1 is SGHTA and CDR2 FQGTGA. The CDR3 runs 15 residues. The CDR3 sequence is CASSLNLVMNTEAFF. CDR3 DNA sequence: TGTGCCAGCAGCTTAAACCTGGTCATGAACACTGAAGCTTTCTTT.

This clonotype came up many times. V and J are TRBV7-2 and TRBJ1-1; tentatively, D is TRBD1 (5 bases). V was pared by 3 bases and J by 5 bases, with 13 bases between. CDR3 length equals 14 residues. The germline gives CDR1 SGHTA, CDR2 FQGNSA. The CDR3 sequence: CASSFRAGRTEAFF. CDR3 coding DNA: TGTGCCAGCAGCTTCCGGGCAGGGCGAACTGAAGCTTTCTTT.

The V call is TRBV28, the J call TRBJ1-2, with D uncertain. The CDR3 covers 14 residues. Germline V lookup: CDR1 MDHEN, CDR2 SYDVKM. V lost 3 bases, J lost 8 bases, and 16 bases lay in between. CDR3 DNA: TGTGCCAGCAGTTTCTCCATTCAAGGGCGAGGCTACACCTTC. Amino acids: CASSFSIQGRGYTF.

This clonotype has a count of ten or more. The V and J genes are TRBV3-1 and TRBJ2-1; tentative D call: TRBD2 (7 bases). Germline CDR1 is LGHDT and CDR2 is YNNKEL (reference sequence). V lost 8 bases and J 5 bases, leaving 16 bases between the germline ends. The CDR3 spans 14 residues. The CDR3 protein is CASAKRGGNNEQFF. The CDR3 DNA follows: TGTGCCAGCGCAAAAAGGGGGGGAAACAATGAGCAGTTCTTC.

Ten or more counts support this clonotype. The chain uses TRBV28 and TRBJ2-7; TRBD1 aligns across 7 bases. V lost 2 bases and J lost 7; bases outside the gene matches: 8. Per germline, CDR1 MDHEN and CDR2 SYDVKM. The CDR3 contains 14 residues. The CDR3 DNA follows: TGTGCCAGCAGTTTAGAAGACAGGGCTAGGGAGCAGTACGTC. This sequence encodes CASSLEDRAREQYV.

V usage is TRBV9 and J usage is TRBJ1-6; D not certain. There are 9 residues in the CDR3. V was cut by 7 bases and J by 10 bases, with 3 bases left in between. Germline values: CDR1 SGDLS, CDR2 YYNGEE. The CDR3 reads CASASPLHF. CDR3 DNA sequence: TGTGCCAGCGCGTCACCCCTCCACTTT.

A few counts support this clonotype. The chain couples TRBV11-2 to TRBJ2-1, with TRBD2 identical over 8 bases. Germline V CDR1 and CDR2: SGHAT, FQNNGV. This CDR3 contains 19 residues. With V trimmed by 4 bases and J by 4 bases, 18 bases remained unmatched. CDR3 region: CASSSPNTGGSVPYNEQFF. The CDR3 DNA sequence: TGTGCCAGCAGCTCTCCCAATACGGGAGGGAGTGTTCCTTACAATGAGCAGTTCTTC. Looking up the rest from reference TRBV11-2 and TRBJ2-1 gives the full variable domain: EAGVAQSPRYKIIEKRQSVAFWCNPISGHATLYWYQQILGQGPKLLIQFQNNGVVDDSQLPKDRFSAERLKGVDSTLKIQPAKLEDSAVYLCASSSPNTGGSVPYNEQFFGPGTRLTVL.

A few counts support this clonotype. The chain is built from TRBV12-3 or TRBV12-4 and TRBJ2-1; TRBD2 aligns across 9 bases. Germline trimming cut 3 bases from V and 9 bases from J; bases unmatched to any gene: 9. CDR3 length: 15 amino acids. DNA of the CDR3: TGTGCCAGCAGTTTTAGCGGGAGAGCGGTAGGTGAGCAGTTCTTC. Residues: CASSFSGRAVGEQFF.

Ten or more counts support this clonotype. The J gene is TRBJ2-3, the V gene TRBV5-1; 9 nucleotides match TRBD2. This CDR3 is 17 amino acids long. CDR1 is SGHRS and CDR2 is YFSETQ in the germline V gene. The V gene end was trimmed by 5 bases and the J gene end by 0 bases; junction bases not matched to a gene: 10. As DNA, the CDR3 is TGCGCCAGCAGTCGGTCCCTAGCGGGACCTAGCACAGATACGCAGTATTTT. It is translated as CASSRSLAGPSTDTQYF.

The table lists this clonotype with a few counts. The genes are TRBV6-1 and TRBJ2-3; 7 bases line up with TRBD1. The CDR3 consists of 17 residues. Trimming at V came to 2 bases and at J to 0 bases, leaving 8 bases not matched to a gene. CDR1 is MNHNS and CDR2 is SASEGT in the germline V gene. The DNA for the CDR3 is TGTGCCAGCAGTGAATTACCAAGGGGGCCTAGCACAGATACGCAGTATTTT. Translated: CASSELPRGPSTDTQYF.

Ten or more counts support this clonotype. The gene calls are TRBV5-1 and TRBJ1-2; a possible D gene is TRBD1 (6 bases). The germline V and J ends were trimmed by 4 bases and 4 bases, with 11 bases remaining between them. There are 13 residues in the CDR3. Germline CDR1 and CDR2: SGHRS and YFSETQ. The CDR3 loop reads CASSRGAPYGYTF. For the CDR3, the DNA is TGCGCCAGCAGCCGGGGGGCCCCCTATGGCTACACCTTC.

The genes are TRBV7-2 and TRBJ2-3; D uncertain. The CDR3 spans 13 residues. The germline V and J ends were trimmed by 5 bases and 2 bases, with 8 bases remaining between them. CDR1 SGHTA and CDR2 FQGNSA come from the germline V gene. The CDR3 loop is CASSPMFTDTQYF. In DNA form, the CDR3 reads TGTGCCAGCAGCCCGATGTTCACAGATACGCAGTATTTT.

This clonotype was counted many times. This chain connects TRBV5-1 to TRBJ2-1; perhaps TRBD1 as D (6 bases). This CDR3 contains 17 residues. Germline CDR1 SGHRS, CDR2 YFSETQ. V gave up 0 bases and J gave up 2 bases, with 15 bases separating them. CDR3 sequence (DNA): TGCGCCAGCAGCTTGGCCATAGGGACAAAGACCTACAATGAGCAGTTCTTC. Residues: CASSLAIGTKTYNEQFF.

This clonotype was seen only a few times. The V and J genes are TRBV7-9 and TRBJ2-1, with TRBD2 identical over 7 bases. Per the germline V gene, CDR1 is SEHNR and CDR2 is FQNEAQ (reference sequence). With V trimmed by 1 base and J by 6 bases, 9 bases remained unmatched. This CDR3 is 16 amino acids long. The CDR3 DNA is TGTGCCAGCAGCTTAGGGGGGGGAATAGTTTTCAATGAGCAGTTCTTC. It translates to CASSLGGGIVFNEQFF.

This clonotype was seen a few times. The rearrangement links TRBV5-1 to TRBJ1-1, with 7 bases matching TRBD1. The CDR3 contains 15 residues. The V gene end was trimmed by 1 base and the J gene end by 0 bases; junction bases not matched to a gene: 3. Germline CDR1 is SGHRS and CDR2 is YFSETQ. CDR3 sequence reads: CASSLTGDLNTEAFF. CDR3 nucleotide sequence: TGCGCCAGCAGCTTGACAGGGGATTTGAACACTGAAGCTTTCTTT.